These 25 T cell receptor beta chains share one sample of origin, sequenced in a study of blood T cell repertoires in COVID-19. Repertoires were generated with immunoSEQ multiplex PCR, while TCRdb's copy carries only in-frame clones and drops some. Among approximately 100,000 clones listed, approximately 91% were seen once. Input material: peripheral blood. The receptors come from a man aged 55-75 years with acute or convalescent COVID-19.

V is TRBV13 and J is TRBJ2-1, with a tentative D call TRBD2 (5 bases). This CDR3 is 17 amino acids long. Germline V gene data show CDR1 as PRHDT and CDR2 as FYEKMQ (reference sequence). The germline V and J ends were trimmed by 1 base and 0 bases, with 13 bases remaining between them. The CDR3 spells CASSLAQAASSYNEQFF. The CDR3, as DNA: TGTGCCAGCAGCTTAGCCCAAGCGGCTAGCTCCTACAATGAGCAGTTCTTC.

A single count supports this clone. V usage is TRBV10-3 and J usage is TRBJ1-2; D call uncertain. The CDR3 is 14 residues long. V lost 0 bases, J lost 6 bases, and 11 bases lay in between. Germline assignment: CDR1 ENHRY and CDR2 SYGVKD. The CDR3 bases are TGTGCCATCAGTGAGTCTGACATGTCACATGGCTACACCTTC. Its protein is CAISESDMSHGYTF.

This chain links TRBV19 with TRBJ1-1; maybe TRBD1 (5 bases). Trimming cost V 4 bases and J 3 bases, with 9 bases left between them. Germline-derived CDR1 and CDR2 are LNHDA and SQIVND (reference sequence). CDR3 length equals 13 residues. CDR3 sequence reads: CASSRDSYTEAFF. CDR3 nucleotide sequence: TGTGCCAGTAGTAGAGACAGTTACACTGAAGCTTTCTTT.

The rearrangement uses TRBV24-1 and TRBJ2-1, with TRBD2 identical over 12 bases. This CDR3 spans 16 amino acids. V lost 4 bases, J lost 4 bases, and 4 bases stayed unmatched. Germline V CDR1 and CDR2: KGHDR, SFDVKD. CDR3 sequence (DNA): TGTGCCACCAGTGAGCAACTAGCGGGAGGTTACAATGAGCAGTTCTTC. Translation gives CATSEQLAGGYNEQFF.

This rearrangement joins TRBV6-7 to TRBJ1-2, with 8 nucleotides matching TRBD1. TRBV6-7 is annotated as an ORF whose role is uncertain. The CDR3 sequence is 14 residues long. The V segment lost 6 bases and the J segment 8 bases; nucleotides outside the gene matches: 11. CDR3 sequence: CASRTGGPGGGYTF. CDR3 nucleotides: TGTGCCAGCAGAACAGGGGGTCCTGGGGGCGGCTACACCTTC.

The CDR3 sequence is CASSLGQGGIEAFF. DNA of the CDR3: TGTGCCAGCAGCCTCGGACAGGGAGGGATTGAGGCTTTCTTT. The V gene is TRBV5-5, the J gene TRBJ1-1, with TRBD1 matching over 8 bases. This CDR3 contains 14 residues. V lost 4 bases and J lost 11; bases outside the gene matches: 13. Germline CDR1 is SGHKS and CDR2 is YYEKEE (reference sequence).

The chain links TRBV7-9 to TRBJ1-1; D is possibly TRBD1 (6 bases). The CDR3 extends over 15 amino acids. Trimming left V 4 bases short and J 1 base short, with 13 bases between. The germline gives CDR1 SEHNR, CDR2 FQNEAQ (reference sequence). This CDR3 reads CASSSTGIWNTEAFF. In DNA, the CDR3 is TGTGCCAGCAGCTCGACAGGAATTTGGAACACTGAAGCTTTCTTT. The variable domain in full, with the rest retrieved from reference TRBV7-9 and TRBJ1-1, is DTGVSQNPRHKITKRGQNVTFRCDPISEHNRLYWYRQTLGQGPEFLTYFQNEAQLEKSRLLSDRFSAERPKGSFSTLEIQRTEQGDSAMYLCASSSTGIWNTEAFFGQGTRLTVV.

The rearrangement uses TRBV10-3 and TRBJ1-1; D uncertain. The length of the CDR3 is 14 residues. V was trimmed by 6 bases and J by 1 base, leaving 12 bases between them. Germline CDR1 reads ENHRY; CDR2 reads SYGVKD. CDR3 residues: CAISLDISNTEAFF. CDR3 bases: TGTGCCATCAGCCTTGACATCTCGAACACTGAAGCTTTCTTT.

This clone has just one count. The chain couples TRBV7-9 to TRBJ2-7; perhaps TRBD2 as D (7 bases). V gave up 4 bases and J gave up 1 base, with 17 bases separating them. The CDR3 covers 16 residues. Germline CDR1 reads SEHNR; CDR2 reads FQNEAQ (reference sequence). The CDR3 DNA is TGTGCCAGCAGCTCACCCGAGGGGGGGATTTCCTACGAGCAGTACTTC. As protein: CASSSPEGGISYEQYF.

This chain joins TRBV15 and TRBJ2-1; 10 nucleotides align to TRBD2. The CDR3 has 14 amino acids. Germline CDR1 is LNHNV and CDR2 is YYDKDF (reference sequence). With 7 bases clipped from V and 5 bases from J, the junction kept 5 bases outside the gene matches. The CDR3 region is CATKLLAGNNEQFF. CDR3 sequence (DNA): TGTGCCACCAAGCTACTAGCGGGGAACAATGAGCAGTTCTTC.

The J gene is TRBJ1-4, the V gene TRBV2; 10 positions agree with TRBD1. Unmatched junction bases numbered 9, after V lost 6 bases and J lost 8 bases. The germline V gene has CDR1 SNHLY and CDR2 FYNNEI. The CDR3 has 15 residues. The CDR3 sequence: CASSRDRGNREKLFF. The CDR3 DNA reads TGTGCCAGCAGCCGGGACAGGGGAAATCGGGAAAAACTGTTTTTT.

This rearrangement joins TRBV6-5 to TRBJ2-7; 7 nucleotides align to TRBD1. Germline assignment: CDR1 MNHEY and CDR2 SVGAGI. The CDR3 extends over 13 amino acids. J was trimmed by 4 bases and V by 8 bases; bases with no gene match: 8. The CDR3 protein is CASGNDREYEQYV. The CDR3 DNA follows: TGTGCCAGCGGTAATGACAGGGAATACGAGCAGTACGTC.

V and J are TRBV19 and TRBJ1-1; TRBD1 is a possible D gene (5 bases). This CDR3 spans 15 amino acids. In germline, CDR1 is LNHDA, CDR2 SQIVND (reference sequence). Trimming stripped 5 bases from V and 4 bases from J, with 17 bases between. CDR3 protein: CASSDRRARSTEAFF. The CDR3 region has the DNA TGTGCCAGTAGTGACCGCAGGGCTAGGAGCACTGAAGCTTTCTTT.

The chain joins TRBV13 to TRBJ2-3; no definite D call. V was cut by 4 bases and J by 3 bases, with 17 bases left in between. From germline, CDR1 is PRHDT and CDR2 FYEKMQ (reference sequence). The CDR3 spans 16 residues. Here the CDR3 DNA reads TGTGCCAGCAGCTCTACCCCGGGTCTTAAGACAGATACGCAGTATTTT. Translation: CASSSTPGLKTDTQYF.

The chain is built from TRBV10-3 and TRBJ2-4, with D perhaps matching TRBD2 (6 bases). Germline loops: CDR1 ENHRY, CDR2 SYGVKD. The CDR3 is made up of 13 amino acids. Trimming shortened V by 4 bases and J by 9 bases, and 13 bases separated the two germline ends. The CDR3 nucleotides read TGTGCCATCAGTGGGACCCCGGAGGGCATTCAGTACTTC. It codes for CAISGTPEGIQYF.

This chain connects TRBV28 to TRBJ2-1; 8 bases agree with TRBD1. Germline-derived CDR1 and CDR2 are MDHEN and SYDVKM. V trimming: 2 bases; J trimming: 10 bases; junction bases outside the gene matches: 4. This CDR3 spans 13 amino acids. CDR3 amino acids: CASSLQGAREQFF. The CDR3 DNA sequence: TGTGCCAGCAGTTTACAGGGGGCTAGAGAGCAGTTCTTC.

This clone was seen just once. The rearrangement links TRBV2 to TRBJ1-2; D possibly corresponds to TRBD1 (5 bases). Looked up from germline, CDR1 is SNHLY and CDR2 is FYNNEI. This CDR3 contains 14 residues. With 7 bases removed from V and 3 bases from J, the gap between germline ends came to 15 bases. The chain's CDR3 is CASIVQGGDYGYTF. The CDR3 DNA reads as TGTGCCAGCATCGTCCAGGGAGGAGACTATGGCTACACCTTC.

The gene calls are TRBV2 and TRBJ1-2, with 7 bases lining up with TRBD1. Germline V gene data show CDR1 as SNHLY and CDR2 as FYNNEI. J lost 6 bases, V lost 6 bases, and 4 bases had no gene match. This CDR3 has 12 residues. DNA of the CDR3: TGTGCCAGCAGGACAACAGGGGATGGCTACACCTTC. Its translation: CASRTTGDGYTF.

The rearrangement links TRBV5-1 to TRBJ2-1; maybe TRBD1 (5 bases). There are 15 residues in the CDR3. CDR1 is SGHRS, CDR2 YFSETQ, per germline. Trimming cost V 1 base and J 2 bases, with 10 bases left between them. The CDR3 is CASSLSQGTYNEQFF. The DNA for the CDR3 is TGCGCCAGCAGCTTGAGTCAGGGCACCTACAATGAGCAGTTCTTC.

J is TRBJ1-1 and V is TRBV18, with D hard to call. The V gene lost 2 bases and the J gene lost 10 bases, with 14 bases spanning the gap. From germline, CDR1 is KGHSH and CDR2 LQKENI. The CDR3 spans 13 residues. In DNA, the CDR3 is TGTGCCAGCTCACCATTAGACGCCCGGGGAGCTTTCTTT. The encoded protein is CASSPLDARGAFF. Variable domain in full (rest from reference TRBV18 and TRBJ1-1): NAGVMQNPRHLVRRRGQEARLRCSPMKGHSHVYWYRQLPEEGLKFMVYLQKENIIDESGMPKERFSAEFPKEGPSILRIQQVVRGDSAAYFCASSPLDARGAFFGQGTRLTVV.

The chain carries TRBV9 and TRBJ2-2; TRBD2 matches 10 bases. This CDR3 region has 16 residues. CDR1 and CDR2 from the germline V gene are SGDLS and YYNGEE. V dropped 4 bases and J dropped 5; count of bases not matched to a gene: 8. CDR3 protein: CASSPRLAGVTGELFF. CDR3 nucleotides: TGTGCCAGCAGCCCCAGGCTAGCGGGAGTTACCGGGGAGCTGTTTTTT.

The chain carries TRBV6-5 and TRBJ2-5, with TRBD1 matching over 7 bases. V dropped 6 bases and J dropped 6; count of bases not matched to a gene: 7. Germline CDR1 reads MNHEY; CDR2 reads SVGAGI. The CDR3 contains 13 residues. CDR3 sequence (DNA): TGTGCCAGCAGGGAGACAGGGCGGCAGACCCAGTACTTC. It translates to CASRETGRQTQYF.

J is TRBJ1-5 and V is TRBV28, with TRBD1 matching 7 bases. V shed 5 bases and J 5 bases; nucleotides not matched to a gene: 9. The CDR3 covers 15 residues. CDR1 MDHEN and CDR2 SYDVKM come from the germline V gene. The CDR3 spells CASSATSQGDQPQHF. The DNA for the CDR3 is TGTGCCAGCAGTGCTACGAGTCAGGGGGATCAGCCCCAGCATTTT.

This chain connects TRBV3-1 (or the pseudogene TRBV3-2) to TRBJ2-7; TRBD2 agrees at 7 bases. Germline V gene sequence: CDR1 LGHDT, CDR2 YNNKEL (reference sequence). The CDR3 spans 15 residues. J gave up 4 bases and V 4 bases, and 10 bases lay outside the gene matches. This CDR3 is CASSLAGGREYEQYF. The CDR3, as DNA: TGTGCCAGCAGCCTTGCGGGCGGGCGGGAGTACGAGCAGTACTTC.

The V call is TRBV5-4, the J call TRBJ1-1; 7 bases are a match to TRBD1. CDR3 length: 14 amino acids. The ends lost 5 bases at V and 1 base at J; junction bases unmatched: 5. Germline V gene lookup returns CDR1 SGHNT and CDR2 YYREEE (reference sequence). The DNA of the CDR3 is TGTGCCAGCAGAAGGACAGGATCGAACACTGAAGCTTTCTTT. It specifies CASRRTGSNTEAFF.